The T cell receptor (beta chain) under discussion was sequenced for a study of cytomegalovirus exposure and HLA in healthy donors. Overall study results and limits: Reported results showed that the classifier diagnosed cytomegalovirus status with high specificity and sensitivity. In a later analysis, first-cohort TCR clusters were found to tend to co-occur in the 130 or so validation repertoires. Listed as cytomegalovirus-associated were 170 or so TCR beta chains.

Notes on this clone: No antigen is known for it.

The CDR3 length is 14 residues. V lost 7 bases, J lost 3 bases, and 13 bases lay in between. The germline CDR1 and CDR2 sequences are SGHKS and YYEKEE (reference sequence). TCRdb's table, derived via immunoSEQ multiplex PCR, lists solely in-frame clones and lacks some. The sample consists of about 110,000 clones, around 89% of them appearing once. This chain connects TRBV5-5 to TRBJ2-2; D is possibly TRBD1 (5 bases). The TCR sequence derives from a woman younger than 35 in good health and CMV-seropositive. The sequenced sample was PBMCs. CDR3 DNA: TGTGCCAGCCTCGGACATACACACACCGGGGAGCTGTTTTTT. Translated: CASLGHTHTGELFF.